The sequence of this T cell receptor (beta chain) was determined in a study of CD8 T cells in ankylosing spondylitis (dated by TCRdb to about 2017). Describing the broader study: The study set out to find disease-linked TCR variants by profiling T cell receptor beta repertoires in ankylosing spondylitis patients and healthy donors. The full study cohort comprised 25 ankylosing spondylitis patients and some 100 healthy donors. Peripheral blood samples were taken, and synovial fluid was additionally collected from ankylosing spondylitis patients. Overall results and qualifications from the work: Significant enrichment of the disease-linked clones was reported in matched synovial fluid samples from ankylosing spondylitis patients. A TCR beta motif of eight highly homologous amino acid variants appeared characteristic of blood from ankylosing spondylitis patients. Some motif variants were previously reported in synovial fluid and blood of reactive arthritis patients, suggesting common disease-initiation mechanisms. The disease-linked clones showed a CD8+ phenotype and occurred at relatively low frequencies in peripheral blood.

The run used an Illumina HiSeq 2500. Quantitative 5'-RACE with molecular barcodes was the method used to prepare the TCR beta libraries. The study's processing was this. Disease-linked TCR variants were identified with a new computational method built on a probabilistic model of VDJ rearrangement. Using fastp trimming at Q25 and MiXCR clonotype assembly, TCRdb reanalyzed the public sequencing data and kept in-frame beta chains. CDR3 protein duplicates are merged, each entry listing the most common genes and DNA. The V and J calls were determined by TCRdb, not by the authors. The sample records hundreds of thousands of distinct CDR3 sequences, roughly 12% of which are singletons. Of the sample, roughly 0.51% is held by the ten largest clones. This clonotype was seen only a few times. What this receptor recognizes is not known. Base qualities are not provided; no much larger clone lies one nucleotide away.

Counted from cysteine to phenylalanine, this CDR3 has 12 amino acids. Only CDR3 DNA is held: 36 bases, read in frame from base 1. According to the germline V gene, CDR1 reads MDHEN and CDR2 reads SYDVKM. V is clipped by 6 bases and J by 8 bases, and the sequence between their germline boundaries is 13 bases long. This chain is built from TRBV28 and TRBJ1-2; too little of a D gene remains to name it. The sequence was collected from a male donor with ankylosing spondylitis. Sequenced input: blood, either unsorted or a sorted T cell fraction (not recorded which). The CDR3 protein: CASSFRAQGYTF. At the DNA level, the sequence is TGTGCCAGCAGCTTCCGGGCTCAGGGCTACACCTTC.